This paragraph covers one TCR beta chain sequence. Participant reports of clinical history set cohort assignment. The sample is drawn from a study of blood T cell repertoires in COVID-19. Study summary: In each case, the material was cDNA or gDNA derived from T cells, B-cell-depleted T cells, or PBMCs.

Here immunoSEQ multiplex PCR was the method, and the copy in TCRdb shows in-frame clones only, minus some. The data show some 340,000 clones, around 87% seen once. The CDR3 loop spans 13 amino acids. Per germline, CDR1 WSHSY and CDR2 SAAADI. Trimming left V 6 bases short and J 8 bases short, with 16 bases between. The clonotype originates from a young woman who had recovered from COVID-19. The V and J genes are TRBV10-2 and TRBJ1-2; possibly TRBD1 for D (5 bases). Source material: PBMCs or T cells enriched from blood (not recorded which). The CDR3 reads CASREAGNYGYTF. In DNA form, the CDR3 reads TGCGCCAGCAGAGAGGCAGGGAATTACGGCTACACCTTC.